Below, 8 T cell receptor beta chains from the same sample are listed, as sequenced in a study of cytomegalovirus exposure and HLA in healthy donors (dated by TCRdb to the late 2010s). Library preparation used the immunoSEQ multiplex PCR assay. A mixture of 60 forward primers for TCR Vbeta segments and 13 reverse primers for TCR Jbeta segments was used in the multiplex PCR. TCRdb's version of the immuneACCESS table is confined to in-frame rearrangements and falls short of the full clone set. An unresolved V gene accounts for under half of the shortfall where checked; the remainder is of unknown origin. Counted in this sample were 150,000 to 200,000 clones; 80% of them appeared once. In total, the top ten clones hold 0.65% of the sample. Material: PBMCs. These receptors originate from a boy between 10 and 17 years old in good health and CMV-seronegative.

The rearrangement joins TRBV7-8 to TRBJ2-5; 8 bases line up with TRBD2. The CDR3 extends over 17 amino acids. Germline assignment: CDR1 SGHVS and CDR2 FQNEAQ. V was pared by 1 base and J by 5 bases, with 12 bases of the junction left unmatched. The CDR3 region has the DNA TGTGCCAGCAGCTTAGGACGGAGCGGGAGCTTATACGAGACCCAGTACTTC. It translates to CASSLGRSGSLYETQYF.

Only one count was recorded for this clone. The V call is TRBV11-2, the J call TRBJ2-5; 8 nucleotides align to TRBD1. The CDR3 is 17 residues long. Germline trimming cut 1 base from V and 2 bases from J; bases unmatched to any gene: 9. Germline CDR1 is SGHAT and CDR2 is FQNNGV. In DNA form, the CDR3 reads TGTGCCAGCAGCTTAGTTGCAGGGGGCCCTCTTCAAGAGACCCAGTACTTC. It translates to CASSLVAGGPLQETQYF.

The chain is built from TRBV7-3 and TRBJ2-5; a possible D gene is TRBD1 (5 bases). The CDR3 spans 15 residues. Germline lookup yields CDR1 SGHTA and CDR2 FQGTGA. Trimming pared 2 bases from V and 1 base from J, leaving 11 bases between. CDR3 sequence: CASSLQGTLQETQYF. CDR3 DNA: TGTGCCAGCAGCTTACAGGGAACCCTCCAAGAGACCCAGTACTTC.

The genes are TRBV27 and TRBJ2-7, with D maybe TRBD1 (6 bases). Trimming removed 3 bases from V and 6 bases from J, with 12 bases in between. From germline, CDR1 is MNHEY and CDR2 SMNVEV (reference sequence). The CDR3 has 13 amino acids. CDR3 in amino acids: CASSFRAGVEQYF. The CDR3 bases are TGTGCCAGCAGTTTTCGGGCAGGGGTCGAGCAGTACTTC.

V usage is TRBV11-3 and J usage is TRBJ1-1, with no clear D. The germline V gene has CDR1 SGHNT and CDR2 YENEEA. Trimming removed 3 bases from V and 4 bases from J, with 21 bases in between. The length of the CDR3 is 17 residues. CDR3 residues: CASSFSRDLTSGTEAFF. DNA of the CDR3: TGTGCCAGCAGCTTCAGCCGAGACCTAACTAGTGGCACTGAAGCTTTCTTT.

CDR3 loop: CASSLGRAANQPQHF. DNA for the CDR3: TGTGCCAGCAGCTTGGGCAGGGCCGCCAATCAGCCCCAGCATTTT. The rearrangement links TRBV7-8 to TRBJ1-5, with D possibly being TRBD1 (5 bases). This CDR3 contains 15 residues. The V gene lost 3 bases and the J gene lost 3 bases, with 12 bases spanning the gap. Germline V gene data show CDR1 as SGHVS and CDR2 as FQNEAQ.

This chain links TRBV11-2 with TRBJ2-1, with D perhaps TRBD1 (6 bases). Trimming left V 5 bases short and J 7 bases short, with 15 bases between. This CDR3 is 14 amino acids long. Germline CDR1 SGHAT, CDR2 FQNNGV. The chain's CDR3 is CASSLGASTNEQFF. As DNA, the CDR3 is TGTGCCAGCAGCCTGGGGGCGTCCACTAATGAGCAGTTCTTC.

J is TRBJ1-6 and V is TRBV30; no definite D call. V was shortened by 0 bases and J by 9 bases, with 6 bases between the two germline ends. The CDR3 length is 12 residues. The germline CDR1 and CDR2 sequences are GTSNPN and SVGIG (reference sequence). The CDR3 DNA sequence: TGTGCCTGGAGTGTACTGCTTTCACCCCTCCACTTT. Translation: CAWSVLLSPLHF.